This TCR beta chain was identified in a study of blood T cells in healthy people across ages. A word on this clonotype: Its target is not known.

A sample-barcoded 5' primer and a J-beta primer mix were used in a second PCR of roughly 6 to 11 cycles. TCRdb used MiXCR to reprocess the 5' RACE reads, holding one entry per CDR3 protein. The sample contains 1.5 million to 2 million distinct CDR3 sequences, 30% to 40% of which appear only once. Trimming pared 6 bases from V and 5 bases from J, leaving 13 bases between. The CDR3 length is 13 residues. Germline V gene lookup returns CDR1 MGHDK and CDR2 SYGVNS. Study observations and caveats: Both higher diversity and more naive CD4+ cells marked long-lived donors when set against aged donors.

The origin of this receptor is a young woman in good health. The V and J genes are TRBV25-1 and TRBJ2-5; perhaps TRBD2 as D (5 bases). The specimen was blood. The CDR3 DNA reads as TGTGCCAGCAGCCTGAGGGTATGGGAGACCCAGTACTTC. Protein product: CASSLRVWETQYF.